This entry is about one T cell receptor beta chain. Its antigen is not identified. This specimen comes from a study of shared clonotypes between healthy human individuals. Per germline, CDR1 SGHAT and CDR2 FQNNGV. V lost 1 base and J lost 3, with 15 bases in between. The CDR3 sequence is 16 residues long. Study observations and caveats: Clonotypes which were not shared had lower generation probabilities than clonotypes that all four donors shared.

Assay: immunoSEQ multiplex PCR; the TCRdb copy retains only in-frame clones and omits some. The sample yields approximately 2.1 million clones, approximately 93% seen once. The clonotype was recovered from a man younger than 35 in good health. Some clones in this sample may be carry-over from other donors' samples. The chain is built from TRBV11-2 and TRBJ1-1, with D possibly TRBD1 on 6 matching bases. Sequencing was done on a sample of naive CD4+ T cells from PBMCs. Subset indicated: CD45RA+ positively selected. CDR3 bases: TGTGCCAGCAGCTTAGTAGGGGTGAGGGGGGACACTGAAGCTTTCTTT. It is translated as CASSLVGVRGDTEAFF.